The present entry profiles one TCR beta chain with its context. Antigen: not known. A multiplex PCR was run with 60 Vbeta primers and 13 Jbeta primers. Clones were read by immunoSEQ multiplex PCR, and TCRdb kept only the in-frame ones, dropping some. Of 130,000 to 150,000 clones detected, roughly 80% appear once; the ten largest clones hold 6.5% to 8.5%. This sample was included in a study of cytomegalovirus exposure and HLA in healthy donors. The study, taken as a whole, reports: The majority of TCR sequences were rare, yet some public TCRs appeared in many donors. 87-base-pair reads could not separate some V segments, including TRBV6-2 and TRBV6-3.

The CDR3 runs to 12 residues. Germline CDR1 reads SNHLY; CDR2 reads FYNNEI. The ends were cut back, 5 bases at V and 2 bases at J, with 5 bases in the middle. The sequence came from a woman aged 40 to 50 in good health and CMV-seropositive. The genes are TRBV2 and TRBJ2-3, with D unresolved. The sample comprised PBMCs. DNA of the CDR3: TGTGCCAGCAGTCAGATCACAGATACGCAGTATTTT. As protein: CASSQITDTQYF.